The TCR beta chain under discussion was sequenced for a study of control samples from healthy donors and cancer patients. Germline V gene data show CDR1 as SGHRS and CDR2 as YFSETQ. V lost 6 bases, J lost 8 bases, and 17 bases lay in between. This CDR3 spans 13 amino acids. Profiling relied on immunoSEQ multiplex PCR, and the TCRdb table lists in-frame clones only, not all of them. The data contain tens of thousands of clones, 88% of them seen just once; the ten biggest clones take up under 45%. J is TRBJ1-2 and V is TRBV5-1, with TRBD1 as a possible D gene (6 bases). The receptor's source is a man in his forties or fifties with head and neck cancer. Sequenced: PBMCs. The CDR3 is CASTEPGARGYTF. The CDR3 DNA is TGCGCCAGCACCGAACCGGGGGCGCGGGGCTACACCTTC.